This TCR beta chain was captured in a study of CD8 T cells in Susac syndrome. Per the germline V gene, CDR1 is MGHDK and CDR2 is SYGVNS. The CDR3 has 13 amino acids. Trimming shortened V by 2 bases and J by 8 bases, and 12 bases separated the two germline ends. This clonotype showed up just once. An amount of RNA that ranged from roughly 0.45 to 1 ug was reverse transcribed with random hexamers. MiXCR was run by TCRdb on the immunoSEQ multiplex PCR reads, yielding one entry per CDR3 protein. The sample has about 300,000 distinct CDR3 sequences, about 89% seen once. The V gene is TRBV25-1, the J gene TRBJ1-2, with no clear D. The sample comprised CD8+ T cells from PBMCs. The sequence derives from a human donor with multiple sclerosis. CDR3 bases: TGTGCCAGCAGTGAAGGCCCCACGGAGGGCTACACCTTC. It yields the protein CASSEGPTEGYTF.